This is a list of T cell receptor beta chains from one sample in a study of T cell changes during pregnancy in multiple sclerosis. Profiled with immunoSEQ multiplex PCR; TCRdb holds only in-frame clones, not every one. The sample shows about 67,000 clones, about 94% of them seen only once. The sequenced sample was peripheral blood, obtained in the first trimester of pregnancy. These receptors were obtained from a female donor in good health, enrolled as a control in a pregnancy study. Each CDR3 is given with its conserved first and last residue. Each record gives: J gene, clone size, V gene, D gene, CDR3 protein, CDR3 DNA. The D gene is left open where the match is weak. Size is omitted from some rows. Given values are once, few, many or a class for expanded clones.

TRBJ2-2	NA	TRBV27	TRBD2	CASSLGAWEGRNTGELFF	TGTGCCAGCAGTTTAGGAGCGTGGGAGGGAAGGAACACCGGGGAGCTGTTTTTT
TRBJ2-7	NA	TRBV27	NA	CASSLQFEASYEQYF	TGTGCCAGCAGTTTGCAATTTGAGGCTAGCTACGAGCAGTACTTC
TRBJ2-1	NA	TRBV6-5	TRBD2	CASRTGGEGYNEQFF	TGTGCCAGCAGGACGGGGGGGGAGGGGTACAATGAGCAGTTCTTC
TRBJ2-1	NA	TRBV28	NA	CASSLGQGNNEQFF	TGTGCCAGCAGTTTAGGGCAGGGGAACAATGAGCAGTTCTTC
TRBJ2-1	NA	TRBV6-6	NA	CASLSGQTEGHEQFF	TGTGCCAGTCTCTCGGGGCAGACGGAGGGTCATGAGCAGTTCTTC
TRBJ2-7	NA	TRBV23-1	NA	CASSQSGEYEQYF	TGCGCCAGCAGTCAATCGGGAGAATACGAGCAGTACTTC
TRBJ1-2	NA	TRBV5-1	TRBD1	CASSRDRNYGYTF	TGCGCCAGCAGCCGGGACAGAAACTATGGCTACACCTTC
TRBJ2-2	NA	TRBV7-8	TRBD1	CASSLGGLSGELFF	TGTGCCAGCAGCCTAGGGGGCTTATCCGGGGAGCTGTTTTTT
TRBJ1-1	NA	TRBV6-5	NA	CASSRGGRDTEAFF	TGTGCCAGCAGTCGCGGGGGGAGGGACACTGAAGCTTTCTTT
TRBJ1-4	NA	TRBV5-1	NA	CASSLLKGTNEKLFF	TGCGCCAGCAGCTTGTTGAAGGGGACTAATGAAAAACTGTTTTTT
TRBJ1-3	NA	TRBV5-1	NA	CASSLASNSFSGNTIYF	TGCGCCAGCAGCTTGGCCAGTAACAGTTTCTCTGGAAACACCATATATTTT
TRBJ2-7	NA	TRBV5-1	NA	CASSLQGVEQYF	TGCGCCAGCAGCTTGCAAGGGGTCGAGCAGTACTTC
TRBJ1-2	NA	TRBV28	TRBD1	CASSSSSGTGRGYTF	TGTGCCAGCAGCTCAAGCTCCGGGACAGGGCGCGGCTACACCTTC
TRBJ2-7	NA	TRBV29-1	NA	CSVSDRIPGSYEQYF	TGCAGCGTCTCCGACAGGATCCCCGGCTCCTACGAGCAGTACTTC
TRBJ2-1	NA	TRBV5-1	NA	CASSFSLRAESSYNEQFF	TGCGCCAGCAGCTTCTCTTTAAGAGCGGAGAGCTCCTACAATGAGCAGTTCTTC
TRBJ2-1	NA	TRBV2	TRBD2	CASRSSGTSVTSSYNEQFF	TGTGCCAGCAGATCGTCCGGGACTAGCGTTACGAGCTCCTACAATGAGCAGTTCTTC
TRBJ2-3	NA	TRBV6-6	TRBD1	CASSSQGASTDTQYF	TGTGCCAGCAGTTCACAGGGGGCGAGCACAGATACGCAGTATTTT
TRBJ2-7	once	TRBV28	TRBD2	CASSFGGLAESSYEQYF	TGTGCCAGCAGTTTCGGCGGACTAGCTGAGAGCTCCTACGAGCAGTACTTC
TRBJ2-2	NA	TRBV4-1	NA	CASSHGHTGELFF	TGCGCCAGCAGCCATGGACATACCGGGGAGCTGTTTTTT
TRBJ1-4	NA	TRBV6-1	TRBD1	CASSTKGQGLEKLFF	TGTGCCAGCAGCACGAAGGGACAGGGGCTTGAAAAACTGTTTTTT
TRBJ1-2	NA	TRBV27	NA	CASSPRIRGYYGYTF	TGTGCCAGCAGTCCCCGTATCAGGGGATACTATGGCTACACCTTC
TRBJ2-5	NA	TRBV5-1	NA	CASSQGTVQETQYF	TGCGCCAGCAGTCAGGGGACGGTCCAAGAGACCCAGTACTTC
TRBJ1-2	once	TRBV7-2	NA	CASSPPGVRGGYGYTF	TGTGCCAGCAGCCCCCCCGGCGTAAGGGGAGGCTATGGCTACACCTTC
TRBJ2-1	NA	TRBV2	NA	CASSLRLGLNEQFF	TGTGCCAGCAGTCTTCGACTAGGTTTGAATGAGCAGTTCTTC
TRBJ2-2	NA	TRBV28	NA	CASSSYTGELFF	TGTGCCAGCAGTTCATACACCGGGGAGCTGTTTTTT
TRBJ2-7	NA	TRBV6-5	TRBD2	CASSYEGLGSYEQYF	TGTGCCAGCAGTTACGAGGGACTAGGGTCCTACGAGCAGTACTTC
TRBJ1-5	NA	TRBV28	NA	CASSLVADYSNQPQHF	TGTGCCAGCAGTTTAGTGGCAGACTATAGCAATCAGCCCCAGCATTTT
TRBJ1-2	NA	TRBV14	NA	CASSRKDRTYGYTF	TGTGCCAGCAGCCGGAAAGACAGAACCTATGGCTACACCTTC
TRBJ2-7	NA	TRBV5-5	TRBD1	CASSWQGAASYEQYF	TGTGCCAGCAGTTGGCAGGGGGCAGCCTCCTACGAGCAGTACTTC
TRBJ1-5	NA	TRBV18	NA	CASSPLQAINQPQHF	TGTGCCAGCTCACCTCTACAGGCGATCAATCAGCCCCAGCATTTT
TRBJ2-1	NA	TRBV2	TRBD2	CASSVIPSGGDEQFF	TGTGCCAGCAGTGTTATACCTAGCGGGGGGGATGAGCAGTTCTTC
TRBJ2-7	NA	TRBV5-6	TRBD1	CASSLGQAPYEQYF	TGTGCCAGCAGCCTCGGACAGGCCCCCTACGAGCAGTACTTC
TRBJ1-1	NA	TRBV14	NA	CASSQGSTEAFF	TGTGCCAGCAGCCAAGGTAGCACTGAAGCTTTCTTT
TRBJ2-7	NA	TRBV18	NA	CASSPDSLEQYF	TGTGCCAGCTCACCGGACAGCTTAGAGCAGTACTTC
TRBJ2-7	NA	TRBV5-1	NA	CASASAAVAYEQYF	TGCGCCAGCGCAAGCGCGGCAGTAGCCTACGAGCAGTACTTC
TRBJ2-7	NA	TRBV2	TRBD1	CASSEYGQGKSEQYF	TGTGCCAGCAGTGAATATGGACAGGGGAAAAGCGAGCAGTACTTC
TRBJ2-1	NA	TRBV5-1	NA	CASSLGEGYEQFF	TGCGCCAGCAGCTTGGGTGAGGGCTATGAGCAGTTCTTC
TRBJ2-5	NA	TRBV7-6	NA	CASSRSGGLETQYF	TGTGCCAGCAGCAGGAGCGGAGGGCTAGAGACCCAGTACTTC
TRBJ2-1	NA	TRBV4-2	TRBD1	CASSAGTDTYNEQFF	TGTGCCAGCAGCGCCGGGACAGATACCTACAATGAGCAGTTCTTC
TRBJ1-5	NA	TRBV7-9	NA	CASSAFGANQPQHF	TGTGCCAGCAGCGCATTTGGGGCTAATCAGCCCCAGCATTTT
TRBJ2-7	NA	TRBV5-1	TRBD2	CASSSLAGVLYEQYF	TGCGCCAGCAGCTCGTTAGCGGGAGTCCTCTACGAGCAGTACTTC
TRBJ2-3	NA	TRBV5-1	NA	CASSAGRGGEDTQYF	TGCGCCAGCAGCGCCGGAAGGGGGGGCGAGGATACGCAGTATTTT
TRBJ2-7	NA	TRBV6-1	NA	CASSGLTNRELTYEQYF	TGTGCCAGCAGTGGATTAACGAACAGGGAACTTACCTACGAGCAGTACTTC
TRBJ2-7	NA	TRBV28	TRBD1	CASRWGQKYEQYF	TGTGCCAGCAGATGGGGACAGAAGTACGAGCAGTACTTC
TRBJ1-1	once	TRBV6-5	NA	CASRSNDAVDTEAFF	TGTGCCAGCAGGTCGAATGACGCGGTGGACACTGAAGCTTTCTTT
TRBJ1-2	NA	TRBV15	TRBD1	CATSRDRTNYGYTF	TGTGCCACCAGCAGGGACAGGACTAACTATGGCTACACCTTC
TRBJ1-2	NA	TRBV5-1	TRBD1	CASSQDRGFDYGYTF	TGCGCCAGCAGCCAGGACAGGGGATTTGACTATGGCTACACCTTC
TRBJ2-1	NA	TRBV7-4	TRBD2	CASSLAQLLAGAYNEQFF	TGTGCCAGCAGCTTAGCGCAGTTGCTAGCGGGGGCCTACAATGAGCAGTTCTTC
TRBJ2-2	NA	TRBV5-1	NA	CASTLGQNTGELFF	TGCGCCAGCACTCTGGGACAGAACACCGGGGAGCTGTTTTTT
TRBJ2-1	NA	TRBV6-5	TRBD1	CASSPGQGAYEQFF	TGTGCCAGCAGCCCCGGACAGGGTGCCTATGAGCAGTTCTTC
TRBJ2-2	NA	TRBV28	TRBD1	CASSLGGQGISWLFF	TGTGCCAGCAGTTTAGGGGGACAGGGTATATCTTGGCTGTTTTTT
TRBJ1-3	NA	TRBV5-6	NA	CASSRRGNTIYF	TGTGCCAGCAGCCGGAGAGGAAACACCATATATTTT
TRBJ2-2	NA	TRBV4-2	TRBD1	CASSQDPNGQGATGELFF	TGTGCCAGCAGCCAAGATCCGAATGGACAGGGGGCGACCGGGGAGCTGTTTTTT
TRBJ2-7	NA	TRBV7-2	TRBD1	CASSFWTGSYEQYF	TGTGCCAGCAGCTTCTGGACAGGGTCGTACGAGCAGTACTTC
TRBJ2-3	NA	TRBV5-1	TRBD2	CASSLLGGSADTQYF	TGCGCCAGCAGCTTACTGGGGGGGAGTGCAGATACGCAGTATTTT
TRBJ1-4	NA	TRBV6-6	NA	CASSPGGSNEKLFF	TGTGCCAGCAGCCCTGGAGGGTCTAATGAAAAACTGTTTTTT
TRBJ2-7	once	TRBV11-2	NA	CASSFVSSYEQYF	TGTGCCAGCAGCTTTGTCAGCTCCTACGAGCAGTACTTC
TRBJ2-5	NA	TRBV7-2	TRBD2	CASSVGTTGGETQYF	TGTGCCAGCAGCGTTGGGACAACGGGGGGGGAGACCCAGTACTTC